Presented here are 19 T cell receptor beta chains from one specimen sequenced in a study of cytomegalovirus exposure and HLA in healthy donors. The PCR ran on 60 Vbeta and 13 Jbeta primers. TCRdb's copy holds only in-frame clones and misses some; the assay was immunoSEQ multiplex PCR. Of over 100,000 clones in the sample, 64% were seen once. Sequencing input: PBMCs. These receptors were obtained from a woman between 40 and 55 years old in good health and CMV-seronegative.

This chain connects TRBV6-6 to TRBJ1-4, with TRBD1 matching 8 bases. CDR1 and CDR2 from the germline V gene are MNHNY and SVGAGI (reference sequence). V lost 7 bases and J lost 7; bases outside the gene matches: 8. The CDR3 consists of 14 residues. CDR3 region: CASKTGGRIEKLFF. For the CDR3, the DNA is TGTGCCAGCAAAACAGGGGGGAGGATTGAAAAACTGTTTTTT.

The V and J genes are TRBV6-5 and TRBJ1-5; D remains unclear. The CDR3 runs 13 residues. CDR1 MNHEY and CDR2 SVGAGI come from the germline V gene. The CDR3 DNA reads TGTGCATCTAGGGCGGGATTCAATCAGCCCCAGCATTTT. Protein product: CASRAGFNQPQHF.

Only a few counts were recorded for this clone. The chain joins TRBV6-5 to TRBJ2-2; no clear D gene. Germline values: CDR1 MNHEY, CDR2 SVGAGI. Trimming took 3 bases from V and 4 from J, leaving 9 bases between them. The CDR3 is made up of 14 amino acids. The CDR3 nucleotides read TGTGCCAGCAGTTATACGTCGGGCACCGGGGAGCTGTTTTTT. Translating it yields CASSYTSGTGELFF.

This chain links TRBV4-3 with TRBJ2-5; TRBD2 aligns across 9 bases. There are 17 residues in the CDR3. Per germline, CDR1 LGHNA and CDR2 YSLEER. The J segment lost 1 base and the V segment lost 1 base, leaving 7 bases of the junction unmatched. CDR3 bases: TGCGCCAGCAGCCAAGGACTAGCGGTGAACTTCCAAGAGACCCAGTACTTC. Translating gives CASSQGLAVNFQETQYF.

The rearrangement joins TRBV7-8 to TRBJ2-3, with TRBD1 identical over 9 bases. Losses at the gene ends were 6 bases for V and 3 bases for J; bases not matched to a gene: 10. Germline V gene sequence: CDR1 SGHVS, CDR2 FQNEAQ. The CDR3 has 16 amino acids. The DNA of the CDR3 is TGTGCCAGCAGATCAGGGACAGGGATTTTAACAGATACGCAGTATTTT. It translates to CASRSGTGILTDTQYF.

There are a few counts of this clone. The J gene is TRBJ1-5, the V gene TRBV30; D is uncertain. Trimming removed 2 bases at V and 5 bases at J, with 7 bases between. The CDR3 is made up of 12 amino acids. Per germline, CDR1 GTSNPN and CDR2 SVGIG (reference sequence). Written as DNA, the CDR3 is TGTGCCTGGAGTCGAGGGTATCAGCCCCAGCATTTT. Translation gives CAWSRGYQPQHF.

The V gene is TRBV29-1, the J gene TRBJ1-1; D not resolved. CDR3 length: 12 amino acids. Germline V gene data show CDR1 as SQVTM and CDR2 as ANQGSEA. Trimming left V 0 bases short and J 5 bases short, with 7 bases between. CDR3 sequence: CSVEDAGTEAFF. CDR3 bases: TGCAGCGTTGAAGATGCGGGGACTGAAGCTTTCTTT.

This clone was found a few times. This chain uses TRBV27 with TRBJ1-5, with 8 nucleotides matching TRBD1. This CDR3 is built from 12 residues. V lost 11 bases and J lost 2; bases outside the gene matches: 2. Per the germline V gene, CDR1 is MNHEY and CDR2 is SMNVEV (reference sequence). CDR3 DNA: TGTGCCCAGGGGGCGGGCAATCAGCCCCAGCATTTT. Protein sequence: CAQGAGNQPQHF.

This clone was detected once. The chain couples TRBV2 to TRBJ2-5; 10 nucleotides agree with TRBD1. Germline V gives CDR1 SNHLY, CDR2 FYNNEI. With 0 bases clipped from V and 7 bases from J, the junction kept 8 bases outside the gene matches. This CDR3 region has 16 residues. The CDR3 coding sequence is TGTGCCAGCAGTGAAGCGAGACAGGGGGCAGGAGGGACCCAGTACTTC. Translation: CASSEARQGAGGTQYF.

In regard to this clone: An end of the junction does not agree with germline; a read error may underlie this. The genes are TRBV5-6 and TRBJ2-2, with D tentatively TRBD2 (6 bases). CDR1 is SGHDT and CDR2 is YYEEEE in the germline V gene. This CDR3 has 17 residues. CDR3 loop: CASSLGYSGSNTGELFF. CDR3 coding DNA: TGTGCCAGCAGTTTGGGGTATAGCGGATCGAACACCGGGGAGCTGTTTTTT.

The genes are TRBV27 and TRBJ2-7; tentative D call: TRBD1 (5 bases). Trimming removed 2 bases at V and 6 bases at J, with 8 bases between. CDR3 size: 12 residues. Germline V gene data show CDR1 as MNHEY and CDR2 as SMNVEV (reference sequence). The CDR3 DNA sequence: TGTGCCAGCAGTTTAGCAGGGATCGAGCAGTACTTC. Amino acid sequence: CASSLAGIEQYF.

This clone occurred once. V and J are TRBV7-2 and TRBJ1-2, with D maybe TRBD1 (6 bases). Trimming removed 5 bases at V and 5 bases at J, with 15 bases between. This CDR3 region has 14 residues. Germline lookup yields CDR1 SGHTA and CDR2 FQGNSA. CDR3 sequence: CASSLTGIGYGYTF. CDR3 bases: TGTGCCAGCAGCCTTACAGGGATCGGATATGGCTACACCTTC.

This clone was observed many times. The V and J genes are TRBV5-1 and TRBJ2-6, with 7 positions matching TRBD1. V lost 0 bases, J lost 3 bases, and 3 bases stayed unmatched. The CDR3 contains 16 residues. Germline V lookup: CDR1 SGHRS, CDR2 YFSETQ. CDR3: CASSLGQGNGANVLTF. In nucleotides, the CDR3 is TGCGCCAGCAGCTTGGGACAGGGAAATGGGGCCAACGTCCTGACTTTC.

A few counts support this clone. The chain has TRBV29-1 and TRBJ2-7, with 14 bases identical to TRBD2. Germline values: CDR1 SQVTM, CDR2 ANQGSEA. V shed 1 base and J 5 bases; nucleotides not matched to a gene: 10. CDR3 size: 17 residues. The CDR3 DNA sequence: TGCAGCGTTGAAGGTCGGACTAGCGGGGGGTTTGTCCACGAGCAGTACTTC. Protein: CSVEGRTSGGFVHEQYF.

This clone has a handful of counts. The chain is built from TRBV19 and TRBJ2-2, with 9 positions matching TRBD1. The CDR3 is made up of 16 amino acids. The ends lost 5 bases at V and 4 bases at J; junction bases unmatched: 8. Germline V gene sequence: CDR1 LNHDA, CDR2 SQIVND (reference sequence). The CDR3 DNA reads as TGTGCCAGTAGTGGAGGGACAGGGAGAGTCACCGGGGAGCTGTTTTTT. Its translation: CASSGGTGRVTGELFF.

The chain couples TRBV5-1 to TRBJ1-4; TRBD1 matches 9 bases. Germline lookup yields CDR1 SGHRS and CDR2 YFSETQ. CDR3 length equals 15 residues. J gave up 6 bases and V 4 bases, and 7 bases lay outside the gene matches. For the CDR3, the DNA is TGCGCCAGCAGCAGCTCCGGGACAGGGTATGAAAAACTGTTTTTT. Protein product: CASSSSGTGYEKLFF.

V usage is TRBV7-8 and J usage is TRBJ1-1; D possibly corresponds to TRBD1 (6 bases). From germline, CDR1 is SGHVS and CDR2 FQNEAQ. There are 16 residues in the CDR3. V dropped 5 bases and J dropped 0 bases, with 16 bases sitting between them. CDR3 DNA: TGTGCCAGCAGCCCCGGGTTCGGGACAATGAACACTGAAGCTTTCTTT. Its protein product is CASSPGFGTMNTEAFF.

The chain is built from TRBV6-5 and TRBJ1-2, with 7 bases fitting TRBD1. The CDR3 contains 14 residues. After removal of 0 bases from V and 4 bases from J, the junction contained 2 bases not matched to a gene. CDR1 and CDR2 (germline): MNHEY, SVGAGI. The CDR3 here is CASSYSDRIYGYTF. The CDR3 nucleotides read TGTGCCAGCAGTTACTCGGACAGGATCTATGGCTACACCTTC.

The CDR3 here is CASSPGQKQETQYF. In DNA form, the CDR3 reads TGTGCCAGCTCCCCGGGACAGAAACAAGAGACCCAGTACTTC. The chain combines TRBV18 with TRBJ2-5, with 7 bases aligning to TRBD1. The CDR3 is 14 amino acids. The J segment lost 2 bases and the V segment lost 6 bases, leaving 6 bases of the junction unmatched. CDR1 is KGHSH, CDR2 LQKENI, per germline.